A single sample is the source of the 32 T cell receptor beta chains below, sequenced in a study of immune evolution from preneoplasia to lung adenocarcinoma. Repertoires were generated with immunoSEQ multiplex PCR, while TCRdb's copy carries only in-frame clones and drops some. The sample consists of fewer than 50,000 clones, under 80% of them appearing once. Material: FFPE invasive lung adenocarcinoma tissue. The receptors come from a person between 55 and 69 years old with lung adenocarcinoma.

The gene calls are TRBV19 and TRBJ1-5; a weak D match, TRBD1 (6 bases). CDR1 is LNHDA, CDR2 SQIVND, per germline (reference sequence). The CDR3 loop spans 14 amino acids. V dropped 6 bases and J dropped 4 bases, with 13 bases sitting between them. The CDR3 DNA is TGTGCCAGTAGCTCCGGGACAATGAATCAGCCCCAGCATTTT. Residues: CASSSGTMNQPQHF.

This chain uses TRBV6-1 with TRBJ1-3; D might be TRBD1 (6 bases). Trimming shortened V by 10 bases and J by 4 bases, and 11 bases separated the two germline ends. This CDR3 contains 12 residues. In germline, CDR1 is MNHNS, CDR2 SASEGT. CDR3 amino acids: CAMTGYGNTIYF. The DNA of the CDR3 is TGTGCCATGACAGGCTACGGAAACACCATATATTTT.

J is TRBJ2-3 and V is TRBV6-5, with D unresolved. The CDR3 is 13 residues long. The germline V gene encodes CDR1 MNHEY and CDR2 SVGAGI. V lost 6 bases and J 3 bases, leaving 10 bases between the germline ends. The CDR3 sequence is CASRPTDTDTQYF. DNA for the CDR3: TGTGCCAGCAGGCCGACGGATACAGATACGCAGTATTTT.

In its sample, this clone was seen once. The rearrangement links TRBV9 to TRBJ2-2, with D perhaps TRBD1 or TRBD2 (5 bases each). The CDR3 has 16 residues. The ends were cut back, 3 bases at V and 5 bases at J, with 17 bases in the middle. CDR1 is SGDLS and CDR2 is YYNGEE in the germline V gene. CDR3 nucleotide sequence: TGTGCCAGCAGCGGGGGAGTTTCAGGGTGGACCGGGGAGCTGTTTTTT. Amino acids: CASSGGVSGWTGELFF.

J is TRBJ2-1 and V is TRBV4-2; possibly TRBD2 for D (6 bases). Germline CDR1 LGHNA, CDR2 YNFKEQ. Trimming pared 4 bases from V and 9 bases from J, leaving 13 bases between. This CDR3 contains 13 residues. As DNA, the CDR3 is TGTGCCAGCAGCCTCGGTCGGGGAGGTGAGCAGTTCTTC. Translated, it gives CASSLGRGGEQFF.

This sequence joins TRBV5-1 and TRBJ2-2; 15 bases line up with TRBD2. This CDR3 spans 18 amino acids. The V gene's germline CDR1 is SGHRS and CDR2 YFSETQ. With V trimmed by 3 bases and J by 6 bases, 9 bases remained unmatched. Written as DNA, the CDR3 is TGCGCCAGCAGCTCCGGGACTAGCGGGAGGATGAGAGCCGGGGAGCTGTTTTTT. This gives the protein CASSSGTSGRMRAGELFF.

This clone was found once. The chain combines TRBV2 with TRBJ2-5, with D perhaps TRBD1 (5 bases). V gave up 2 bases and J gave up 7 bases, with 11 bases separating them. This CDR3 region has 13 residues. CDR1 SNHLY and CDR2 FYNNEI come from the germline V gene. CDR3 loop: CASSEQSRATQYF. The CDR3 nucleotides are TGTGCCAGCAGTGAACAGTCCAGGGCGACCCAGTACTTC. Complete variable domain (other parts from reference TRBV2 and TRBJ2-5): EPEVTQTPSHQVTQMGQEVILRCVPISNHLYFYWYRQILGQKVEFLVSFYNNEISEKSEIFDDQFSVERPDGSNFTLKIRSTKLEDSAMYFCASSEQSRATQYFGPGTRLLVL.

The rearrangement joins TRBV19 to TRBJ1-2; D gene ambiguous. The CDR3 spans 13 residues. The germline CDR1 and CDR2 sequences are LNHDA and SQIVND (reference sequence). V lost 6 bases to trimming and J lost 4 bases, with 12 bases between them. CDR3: CASRNSEFYGYTF. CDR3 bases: TGTGCCAGTAGAAACAGCGAATTCTATGGCTACACCTTC.

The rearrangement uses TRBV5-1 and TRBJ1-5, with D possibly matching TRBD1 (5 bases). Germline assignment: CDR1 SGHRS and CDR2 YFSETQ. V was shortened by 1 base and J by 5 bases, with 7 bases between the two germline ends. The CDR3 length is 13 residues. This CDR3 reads CASSLMGDQPQHF. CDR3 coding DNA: TGCGCCAGCAGCTTGATGGGGGATCAGCCCCAGCATTTT. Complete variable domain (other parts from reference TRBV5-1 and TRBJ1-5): KAGVTQTPRYLIKTRGQQVTLSCSPISGHRSVSWYQQTPGQGLQFLFEYFSETQRNKGNFPGRFSGRQFSNSRSEMNVSTLELGDSALYLCASSLMGDQPQHFGDGTRLSIL.

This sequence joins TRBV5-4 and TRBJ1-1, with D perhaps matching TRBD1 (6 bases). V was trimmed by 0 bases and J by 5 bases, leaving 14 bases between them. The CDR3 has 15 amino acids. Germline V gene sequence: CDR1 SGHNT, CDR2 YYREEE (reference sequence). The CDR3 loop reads CASSLAGQGLTEAFF. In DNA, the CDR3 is TGTGCCAGCAGCTTGGCAGGGCAGGGGTTGACTGAAGCTTTCTTT.

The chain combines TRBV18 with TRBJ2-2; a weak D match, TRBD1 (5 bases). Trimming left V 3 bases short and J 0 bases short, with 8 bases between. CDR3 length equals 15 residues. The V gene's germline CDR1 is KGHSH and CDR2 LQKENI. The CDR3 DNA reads TGTGCCAGCTCACCCCTGACAGCGAACACCGGGGAGCTGTTTTTT. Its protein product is CASSPLTANTGELFF.

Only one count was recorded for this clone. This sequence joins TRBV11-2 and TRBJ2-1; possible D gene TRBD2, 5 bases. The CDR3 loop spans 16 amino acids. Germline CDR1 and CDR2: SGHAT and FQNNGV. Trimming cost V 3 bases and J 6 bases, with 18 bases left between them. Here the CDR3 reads CASSFSGESPSNEQFF. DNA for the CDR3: TGTGCCAGCAGCTTCTCCGGGGAATCCCCGTCCAATGAGCAGTTCTTC.

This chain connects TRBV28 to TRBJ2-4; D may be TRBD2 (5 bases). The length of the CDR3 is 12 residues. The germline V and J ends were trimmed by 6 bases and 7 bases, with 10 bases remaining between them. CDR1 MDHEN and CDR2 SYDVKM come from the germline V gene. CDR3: CASSGMANIQYF. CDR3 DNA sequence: TGTGCCAGCAGCGGGATGGCGAACATTCAGTACTTC.

CDR3 residues: CASSFYAGGGTEAFF. Here the CDR3 DNA reads TGTGCCAGCAGCTTTTACGCAGGGGGAGGGACTGAAGCTTTCTTT. The V call is TRBV7-9, the J call TRBJ1-1; TRBD1 matches at 7 bases. CDR1 and CDR2 from the germline V gene are SEHNR and FQNEAQ (reference sequence). Germline trimming cut 3 bases from V and 5 bases from J; bases unmatched to any gene: 9. CDR3 length equals 15 residues. Variable domain in full (rest from reference TRBV7-9 and TRBJ1-1): DTGVSQNPRHKITKRGQNVTFRCDPISEHNRLYWYRQTLGQGPEFLTYFQNEAQLEKSRLLSDRFSAERPKGSFSTLEIQRTEQGDSAMYLCASSFYAGGGTEAFFGQGTRLTVV.

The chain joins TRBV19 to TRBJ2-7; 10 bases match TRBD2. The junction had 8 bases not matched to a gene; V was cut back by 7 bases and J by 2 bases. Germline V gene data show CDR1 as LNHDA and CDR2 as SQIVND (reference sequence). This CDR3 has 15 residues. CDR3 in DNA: TGTGCCAGTATACCTAAGCGGGAGGGGACCTACGAGCAGTACTTC. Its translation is CASIPKREGTYEQYF.

Here the CDR3 reads CASSTRTVNTGELFF. The CDR3 DNA is TGTGCCAGCAGCACCAGGACAGTTAACACCGGGGAGCTGTTTTTT. The chain links TRBV5-4 to TRBJ2-2; D possibly corresponds to TRBD1 (6 bases). The CDR3 contains 15 residues. V lost 4 bases, J lost 2 bases, and 12 bases lay in between. Looked up from germline, CDR1 is SGHNT and CDR2 is YYREEE (reference sequence).

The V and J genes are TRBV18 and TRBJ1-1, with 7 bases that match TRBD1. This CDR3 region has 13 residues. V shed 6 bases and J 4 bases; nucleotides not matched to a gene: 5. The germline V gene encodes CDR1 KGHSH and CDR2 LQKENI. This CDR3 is CASSRPGGTEAFF. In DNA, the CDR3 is TGTGCCAGCTCGCGACCAGGGGGCACTGAAGCTTTCTTT.

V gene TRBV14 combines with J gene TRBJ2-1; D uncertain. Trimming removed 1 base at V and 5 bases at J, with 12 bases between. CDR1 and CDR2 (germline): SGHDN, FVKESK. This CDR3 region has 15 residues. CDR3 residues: CASSQVTVRNNEQFF. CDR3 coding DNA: TGTGCCAGCAGCCAAGTTACCGTGAGGAACAATGAGCAGTTCTTC. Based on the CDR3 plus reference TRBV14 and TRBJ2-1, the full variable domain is EAGVTQFPSHSVIEKGQTVTLRCDPISGHDNLYWYRRVMGKEIKFLLHFVKESKQDESGMPNNRFLAERTGGTYSTLKVQPAELEDSGVYFCASSQVTVRNNEQFFGPGTRLTVL.

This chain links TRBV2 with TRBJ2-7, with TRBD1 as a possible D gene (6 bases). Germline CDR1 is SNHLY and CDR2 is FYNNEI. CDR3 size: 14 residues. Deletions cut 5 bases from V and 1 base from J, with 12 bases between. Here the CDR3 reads CASSYDRMSYEQYF. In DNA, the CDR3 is TGTGCCAGCAGTTACGACAGGATGTCCTACGAGCAGTACTTC.

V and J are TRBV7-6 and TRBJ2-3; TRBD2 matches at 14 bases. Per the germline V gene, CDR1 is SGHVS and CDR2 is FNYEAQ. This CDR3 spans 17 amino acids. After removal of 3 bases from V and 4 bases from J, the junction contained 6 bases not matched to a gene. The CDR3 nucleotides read TGTGCCAGCAGCTTGGGACTAGCGGGAGTTTGGGCAGATACGCAGTATTTT. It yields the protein CASSLGLAGVWADTQYF.

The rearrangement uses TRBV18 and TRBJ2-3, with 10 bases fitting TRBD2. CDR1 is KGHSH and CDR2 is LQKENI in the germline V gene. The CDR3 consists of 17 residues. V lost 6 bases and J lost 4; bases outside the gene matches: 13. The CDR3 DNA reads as TGTGCCAGCTCGCCTATTCCTAGCGGGAGAGCCGCAGATACGCAGTATTTT. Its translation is CASSPIPSGRAADTQYF.

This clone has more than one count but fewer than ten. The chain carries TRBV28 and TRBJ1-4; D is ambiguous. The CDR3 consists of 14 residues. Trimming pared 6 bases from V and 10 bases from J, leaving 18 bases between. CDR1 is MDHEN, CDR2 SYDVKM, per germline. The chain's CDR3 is CASRVLATRGKLFF. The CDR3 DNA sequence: TGTGCCAGCAGAGTTTTAGCAACTCGAGGAAAACTGTTTTTT.

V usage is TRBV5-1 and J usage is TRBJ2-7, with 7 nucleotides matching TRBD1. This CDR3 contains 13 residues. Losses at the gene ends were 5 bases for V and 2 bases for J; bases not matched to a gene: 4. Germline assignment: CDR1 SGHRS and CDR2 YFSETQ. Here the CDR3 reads CASRPGTAYEQYF. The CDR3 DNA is TGCGCCAGCAGGCCCGGGACAGCCTACGAGCAGTACTTC.

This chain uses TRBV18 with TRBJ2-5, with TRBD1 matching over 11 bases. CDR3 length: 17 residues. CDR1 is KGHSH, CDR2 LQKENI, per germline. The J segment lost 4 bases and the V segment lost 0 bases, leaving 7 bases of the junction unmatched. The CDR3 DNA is TGTGCCAGCTCACCACCGGGACAGGGGGTAGGACGAGAGACCCAGTACTTC. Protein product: CASSPPGQGVGRETQYF.

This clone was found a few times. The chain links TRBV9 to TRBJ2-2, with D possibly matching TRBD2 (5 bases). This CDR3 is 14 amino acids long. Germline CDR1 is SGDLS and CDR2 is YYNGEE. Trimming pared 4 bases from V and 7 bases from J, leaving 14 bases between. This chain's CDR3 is CASSPGSVVGELFF. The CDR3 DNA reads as TGTGCCAGCAGCCCCGGTAGCGTGGTCGGGGAGCTGTTTTTT.

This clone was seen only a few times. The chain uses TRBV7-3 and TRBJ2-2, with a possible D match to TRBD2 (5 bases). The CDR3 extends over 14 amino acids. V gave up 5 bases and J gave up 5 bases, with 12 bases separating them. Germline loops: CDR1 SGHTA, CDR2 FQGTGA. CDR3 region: CASSPLAGTGELFF. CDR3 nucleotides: TGTGCCAGCAGCCCGCTAGCTGGGACCGGGGAGCTGTTTTTT.

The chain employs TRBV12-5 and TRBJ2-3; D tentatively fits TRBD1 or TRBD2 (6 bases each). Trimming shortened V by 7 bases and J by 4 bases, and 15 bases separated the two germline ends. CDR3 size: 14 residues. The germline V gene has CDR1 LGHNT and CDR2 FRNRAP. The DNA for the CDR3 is TGTGCTAGTGCCTCCCCGGGGGCTCCAGATACGCAGTATTTT. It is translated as CASASPGAPDTQYF. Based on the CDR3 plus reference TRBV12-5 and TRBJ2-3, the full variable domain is DARVTQTPRHKVTEMGQEVTMRCQPILGHNTVFWYRQTMMQGLELLAYFRNRAPLDDSGMPKDRFSAEMPDATLATLKIQPSEPRDSAVYFCASASPGAPDTQYFGPGTRLTVL.

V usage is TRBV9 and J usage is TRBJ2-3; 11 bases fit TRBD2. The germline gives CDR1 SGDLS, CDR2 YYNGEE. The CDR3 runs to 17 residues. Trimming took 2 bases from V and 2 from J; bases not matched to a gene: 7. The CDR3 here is CASSVTSGIHYTDTQYF. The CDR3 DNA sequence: TGTGCCAGCAGCGTGACTAGCGGGATCCATTACACAGATACGCAGTATTTT.

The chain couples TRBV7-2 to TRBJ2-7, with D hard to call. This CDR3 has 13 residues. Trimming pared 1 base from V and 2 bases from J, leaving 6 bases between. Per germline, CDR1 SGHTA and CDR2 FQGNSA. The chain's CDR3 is CASSLESAYEQYF. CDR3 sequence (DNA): TGTGCCAGCAGCTTAGAGTCTGCCTACGAGCAGTACTTC.

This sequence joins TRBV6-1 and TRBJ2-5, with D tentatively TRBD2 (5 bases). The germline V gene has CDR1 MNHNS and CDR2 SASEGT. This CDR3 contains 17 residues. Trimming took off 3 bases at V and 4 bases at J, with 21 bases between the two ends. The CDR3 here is CASSERLGAGPGETQYF. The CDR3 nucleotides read TGTGCCAGCAGTGAGCGCCTGGGAGCAGGACCAGGAGAGACCCAGTACTTC.

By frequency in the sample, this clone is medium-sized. In DNA, the CDR3 is TGCAGCGTTGGGGAGACAAGCTCTGGAAACACCATATATTTT. It codes for CSVGETSSGNTIYF. The chain combines TRBV29-1 with TRBJ1-3; D is unresolved. V was clipped by 4 bases and J by 0 bases, with 10 bases between them. CDR1 and CDR2 (germline): SQVTM, ANQGSEA. The CDR3 has 14 residues.

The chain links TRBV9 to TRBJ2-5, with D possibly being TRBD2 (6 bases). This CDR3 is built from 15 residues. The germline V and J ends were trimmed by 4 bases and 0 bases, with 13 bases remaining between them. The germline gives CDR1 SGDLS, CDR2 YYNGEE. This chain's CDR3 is CASSTGERYQETQYF. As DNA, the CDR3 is TGTGCCAGCAGCACGGGAGAGCGGTACCAAGAGACCCAGTACTTC.